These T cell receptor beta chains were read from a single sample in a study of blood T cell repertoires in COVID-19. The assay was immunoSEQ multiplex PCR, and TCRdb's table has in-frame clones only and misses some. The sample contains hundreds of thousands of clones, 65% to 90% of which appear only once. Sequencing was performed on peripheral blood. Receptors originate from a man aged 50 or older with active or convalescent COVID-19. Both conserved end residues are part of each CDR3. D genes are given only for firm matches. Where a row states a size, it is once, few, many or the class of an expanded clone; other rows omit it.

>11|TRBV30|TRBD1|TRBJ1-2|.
CAWTRDRGSTF
TGTGCCTGGACCCGGGACAGGGGAAGTACCTTC
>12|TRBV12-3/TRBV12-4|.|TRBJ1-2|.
CASSYNRAGYTF
TGTGCCAGCAGCTACAACAGGGCTGGCTACACCTTC
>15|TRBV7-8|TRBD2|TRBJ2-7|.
CASSPRTSGSHEQYF
TGTGCCAGCAGCCCCCGCACTAGCGGGAGCCACGAGCAGTACTTC
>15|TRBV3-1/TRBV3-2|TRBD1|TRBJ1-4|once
CASSRWGTGAEKLFF
TGTGCCAGCAGCCGGTGGGGGACAGGGGCTGAAAAACTGTTTTTT
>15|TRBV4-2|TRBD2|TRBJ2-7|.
CASSHSGTITYEQYF
TGTGCCAGCAGCCACTCAGGGACTATAACCTACGAGCAGTACTTC
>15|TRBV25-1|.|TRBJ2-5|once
CASTGFGTRRETQYF
TGTGCCAGCACTGGTTTCGGGACTCGCCGGGAGACCCAGTACTTC
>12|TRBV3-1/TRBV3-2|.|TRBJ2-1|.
CASSPRANEQFF
TGTGCCAGCAGCCCCCGCGCCAATGAGCAGTTCTTC
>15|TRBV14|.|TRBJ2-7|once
CASSQWGEPSREQYF
TGTGCCAGCAGCCAATGGGGGGAACCCTCTCGGGAGCAGTACTTC
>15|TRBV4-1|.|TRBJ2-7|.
CASSQDGQGLDEQYF
TGCGCCAGCAGCCAAGATGGGCAGGGGCTTGACGAGCAGTACTTC
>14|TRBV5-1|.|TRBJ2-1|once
CASSLRRLSNEQFF
TGCGCCAGCAGCTTGCGGCGGCTTTCCAATGAGCAGTTCTTC
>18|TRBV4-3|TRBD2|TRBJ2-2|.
CASSQGPSGSSDTGELFF
TGCGCCAGCAGCCAAGGACCTAGCGGGAGTAGTGACACCGGGGAGCTGTTTTTT
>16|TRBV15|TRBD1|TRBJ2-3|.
CATSRARGQGGDTQYF
TGTGCCACCAGCAGAGCCAGGGGACAGGGCGGAGATACGCAGTATTTT
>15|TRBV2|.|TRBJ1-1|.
CASSEVAGGYTEAFF
TGTGCCAGCAGTGAAGTCGCGGGGGGCTACACTGAAGCTTTCTTT
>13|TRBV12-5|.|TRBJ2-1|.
CASGFDGTRPQFF
TGTGCTAGTGGTTTCGACGGGACTCGTCCGCAGTTCTTC
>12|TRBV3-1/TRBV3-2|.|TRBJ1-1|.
CASSPPGVEAFF
TGTGCCAGCAGCCCCCCGGGGGTGGAAGCTTTCTTT
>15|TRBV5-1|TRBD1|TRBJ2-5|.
CASSPDVGQHETQYF
TGCGCCAGCAGCCCCGATGTGGGACAGCACGAGACCCAGTACTTC
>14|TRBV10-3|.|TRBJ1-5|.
CAISDGGARQPQHF
TGTGCCATCAGTGACGGAGGGGCAAGGCAGCCCCAGCATTTT
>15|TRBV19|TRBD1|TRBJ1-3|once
CASRQGSLSGNTIYF
TGTGCCAGCAGACAGGGATCACTCTCTGGAAACACCATATATTTT
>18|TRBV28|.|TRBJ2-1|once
CASDRAVGRDKTYNEQFF
TGTGCCAGCGATCGCGCTGTGGGTCGCGACAAAACCTACAATGAGCAGTTCTTC
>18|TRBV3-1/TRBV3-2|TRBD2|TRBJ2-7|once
CASSRGTSGSGGAYEQYF
TGTGCCAGCAGCCGAGGGACTAGCGGTAGTGGGGGAGCCTACGAGCAGTACTTC
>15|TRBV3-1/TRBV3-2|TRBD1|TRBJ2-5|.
CASSPGTGWSETQYF
TGTGCCAGCAGTCCCGGGACAGGGTGGTCAGAGACCCAGTACTTC
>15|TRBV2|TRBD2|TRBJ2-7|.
CASRGTSGLGYEQYF
TGTGCCAGCAGGGGGACTAGCGGGTTGGGCTACGAGCAGTACTTC
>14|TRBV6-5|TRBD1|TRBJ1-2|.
CASSRQGAKDGYTF
TGTGCCAGCAGCCGACAGGGGGCAAAAGATGGCTACACCTTC
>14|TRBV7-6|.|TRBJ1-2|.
CASSSLQGNYGYTF
TGTGCCAGCAGCTCGCTACAGGGAAACTATGGCTACACCTTC
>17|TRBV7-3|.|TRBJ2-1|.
CASSLRGDWLSYNEQFF
TGTGCCAGCAGCTTAAGGGGGGACTGGCTCTCCTACAATGAGCAGTTCTTC
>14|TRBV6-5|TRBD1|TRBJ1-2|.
CASSWDRGSVSYTF
TGTGCCAGCAGCTGGGACAGGGGGTCCGTAAGCTACACCTTC
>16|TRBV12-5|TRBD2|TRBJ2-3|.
CASGTPRAGGLDTQYF
TGTGCTAGTGGTACCCCCCGCGCGGGAGGGTTAGATACGCAGTATTTT
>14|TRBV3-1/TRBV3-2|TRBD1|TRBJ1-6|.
CASSRQGYNSPLHF
TGTGCCAGCAGTCGACAGGGGTATAATTCACCCCTCCACTTT
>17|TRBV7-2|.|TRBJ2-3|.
CASSSVVRLSFTDTQYF
TGTGCCAGCAGCTCGGTTGTTAGACTATCCTTCACAGATACGCAGTATTTT
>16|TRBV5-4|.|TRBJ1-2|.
CASSLGSKGDENGYTF
TGTGCCAGCAGCTTGGGAAGCAAAGGGGATGAGAATGGCTACACCTTC
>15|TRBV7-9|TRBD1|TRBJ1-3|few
CASSSGQGYGNTIYF
TGTGCCAGCAGCTCGGGACAGGGGTATGGAAACACCATATATTTT
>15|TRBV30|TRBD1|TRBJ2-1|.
CAWSSGTGALSEQFF
TGTGCCTGGAGCTCCGGGACAGGGGCTCTCAGTGAGCAGTTCTTC
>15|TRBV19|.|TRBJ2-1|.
CASSIGGNPHNEQFF
TGTGCCAGTAGTATCGGCGGGAACCCTCACAATGAGCAGTTCTTC
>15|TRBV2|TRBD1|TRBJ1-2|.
CASSVLDRGPYGYTF
TGTGCCAGCAGTGTCCTGGACAGGGGGCCTTATGGCTACACCTTC
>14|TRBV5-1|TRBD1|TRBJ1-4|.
CASRGGTANEKLFF
TGCGCCAGCAGAGGCGGGACAGCTAATGAAAAACTGTTTTTT
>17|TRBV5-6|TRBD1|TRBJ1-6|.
CASSYSWTGDYNSPLHF
TGTGCCAGCAGCTACTCCTGGACAGGGGACTATAATTCACCCCTCCACTTT
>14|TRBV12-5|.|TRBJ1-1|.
CASGSDPTGTEAFF
TGTGCTAGTGGTTCCGATCCTACAGGGACAGAAGCTTTCTTT
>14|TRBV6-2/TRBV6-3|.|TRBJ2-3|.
CASSRLGGTDTQYF
TGTGCCAGCAGTCGTCTCGGGGGCACAGATACGCAGTATTTT
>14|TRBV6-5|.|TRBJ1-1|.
CASSYSMGHTEAFF
TGTGCCAGCAGTTACTCCATGGGGCACACTGAAGCTTTCTTT
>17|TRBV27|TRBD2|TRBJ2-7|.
CASSLFIAGGRGYEQYF
TGTGCCAGCAGTTTATTCATAGCGGGAGGGCGTGGTTACGAGCAGTACTTC
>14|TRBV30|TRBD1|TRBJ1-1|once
CAWSTDRGNSEAFF
TGTGCCTGGAGCACGGACAGGGGCAACTCTGAAGCTTTCTTT